A selection of T cell receptor beta chains follows, all from one sample in a study of post-analysis software for immune sequencing data. Each CDR3 protein gets one entry after TCRdb re-called the PCR reads with MiXCR. The data contain roughly 200,000 distinct CDR3 sequences, 25% to 35% of them seen just once; the ten biggest clones take up approximately 3.6%. Specimen: blood. The receptors here all came from a girl aged 2 to 17 with multiple sclerosis. Both conserved end residues are part of each CDR3. A D gene is named only where the DNA matches it firmly. The size field is filled for only some rows; it gives once, few, many or a size class.

v_gene: TRBV5-1
j_gene: TRBJ2-7
abundance: NA
d_gene: NA
CDR3nt: TGCGCCAGCAGCTTGTCAGGTAGGGTTGATGAGCAGTACTTC
CDR3aa: CASSLSGRVDEQYF

v_gene: TRBV11-3
j_gene: TRBJ2-1
abundance: NA
d_gene: NA
CDR3nt: TGTGCCAGCAGCCTTGGGGGCACGGCCGGCAATGAGCAGTTCTTC
CDR3aa: CASSLGGTAGNEQFF

v_gene: TRBV12-3/TRBV12-4
j_gene: TRBJ2-3
abundance: NA
d_gene: TRBD2
CDR3nt: TGTGCCAGCAGCCCTGACGGGACTAGCGGGTCAGATACGCAGTATTTT
CDR3aa: CASSPDGTSGSDTQYF

v_gene: TRBV2
j_gene: TRBJ1-5
abundance: NA
d_gene: NA
CDR3nt: TGTGCCAGTAAGGAGGGTCGTCAGCCCCAGCATTTT
CDR3aa: CASKEGRQPQHF

v_gene: TRBV12-3/TRBV12-4
j_gene: TRBJ2-5
abundance: many
d_gene: NA
CDR3nt: TGTGCCAGCAGTTTATCTGCTGGGCGGGAGACCCAGTACTTC
CDR3aa: CASSLSAGRETQYF

v_gene: TRBV5-1
j_gene: TRBJ2-1
abundance: many
d_gene: TRBD2
CDR3nt: TGCGCCAGCAGCATTACTAGCGGGAGTTGTCATGAGCAGTTCTTC
CDR3aa: CASSITSGSCHEQFF

v_gene: TRBV5-1
j_gene: TRBJ2-7
abundance: NA
d_gene: TRBD2
CDR3nt: TGCGCCAGCAGCTTGCCTAGCGGAGTTCGATACGAGCAGTACTTC
CDR3aa: CASSLPSGVRYEQYF

v_gene: TRBV7-9
j_gene: TRBJ1-5
abundance: few
d_gene: NA
CDR3nt: TGTGCCAGCAGCTTAGTCCAGGGTCCCGGTGGGGGCAATCAGCCCCAGCATTTT
CDR3aa: CASSLVQGPGGGNQPQHF

v_gene: TRBV20-1
j_gene: TRBJ2-1
abundance: NA
d_gene: TRBD2
CDR3nt: TGCAGTGCTAGAGACGGACTAGCAAGAAACTATGAGCAGTTCTTC
CDR3aa: CSARDGLARNYEQFF

v_gene: TRBV12-3/TRBV12-4
j_gene: TRBJ2-3
abundance: NA
d_gene: NA
CDR3nt: TGTGCCAGCAGATGGGGCCTAGTTACAGATACGCAGTATTTT
CDR3aa: CASRWGLVTDTQYF

v_gene: TRBV29-1
j_gene: TRBJ2-1
abundance: NA
d_gene: NA
CDR3nt: TGCAGCGGCGGGACAGATTATGAGCAGTTCTTC
CDR3aa: CSGGTDYEQFF

v_gene: TRBV5-1
j_gene: TRBJ2-1
abundance: many
d_gene: NA
CDR3nt: TGCGCCAGCAGCCCTCTTACTGGTGAGCAGTTCTTC
CDR3aa: CASSPLTGEQFF

v_gene: TRBV5-1
j_gene: TRBJ2-1
abundance: NA
d_gene: NA
CDR3nt: TGCGCCAACAGCCGGAGGGAATACAATGAGCAGTTCTTC
CDR3aa: CANSRREYNEQFF

v_gene: TRBV29-1
j_gene: TRBJ2-7
abundance: NA
d_gene: NA
CDR3nt: TGCAGCGTTTACGGGTCCTACGAGCAGTACTTC
CDR3aa: CSVYGSYEQYF

v_gene: TRBV20-1
j_gene: TRBJ2-7
abundance: NA
d_gene: TRBD1
CDR3nt: TGCAGTGCTAGAGGGGACGTACAGGGGGCCTCTTACGAGCAGTACTTC
CDR3aa: CSARGDVQGASYEQYF

v_gene: TRBV20-1
j_gene: TRBJ2-5
abundance: many
d_gene: NA
CDR3nt: TGCAGTGCACCAAACCCCCGGGACCAAAGGGTGACCCAGTACTTC
CDR3aa: CSAPNPRDQRVTQYF

v_gene: TRBV27
j_gene: TRBJ2-1
abundance: many
d_gene: TRBD2
CDR3nt: TGTGCCAGCACCTCTAAGGGACTAGCGGGAGCGGAGCAGTTCTTC
CDR3aa: CASTSKGLAGAEQFF

v_gene: TRBV29-1
j_gene: TRBJ2-3
abundance: many
d_gene: NA
CDR3nt: TGCAGCCCTAGCTCCGCAAGCACAGATACGCAGTATTTT
CDR3aa: CSPSSASTDTQYF

v_gene: TRBV29-1
j_gene: TRBJ1-1
abundance: NA
d_gene: NA
CDR3nt: TGCAGCGTTGCGGGACGGTCGAACACTGAAGCTTTCTTT
CDR3aa: CSVAGRSNTEAFF

v_gene: TRBV5-1
j_gene: TRBJ1-5
abundance: NA
d_gene: NA
CDR3nt: TGCGCCAGCAGCTTGGGGGGACTCAATCAGCCCCAGCATTTT
CDR3aa: CASSLGGLNQPQHF

v_gene: TRBV5-1
j_gene: TRBJ2-7
abundance: many
d_gene: NA
CDR3nt: TGCGCCAGCAGCTTTGGACCAGACGAGCAGTACTTC
CDR3aa: CASSFGPDEQYF

v_gene: TRBV5-1
j_gene: TRBJ2-7
abundance: NA
d_gene: TRBD1
CDR3nt: TGCGCCAGCAGCTGGGGGACAGGGAAAGCCTACGAGCAGTACTTC
CDR3aa: CASSWGTGKAYEQYF

v_gene: TRBV5-1
j_gene: TRBJ1-5
abundance: NA
d_gene: TRBD1
CDR3nt: TGCGCCAGCAGCTTGTCGGGACAGAGCAATCAGCCCCAGCATTTT
CDR3aa: CASSLSGQSNQPQHF

v_gene: TRBV5-1
j_gene: TRBJ1-4
abundance: few
d_gene: TRBD1
CDR3nt: TGCGCCAGCAGCTTGGGGACAGGGCCCAATGAAAAACTGTTTTTT
CDR3aa: CASSLGTGPNEKLFF

v_gene: TRBV12-3/TRBV12-4
j_gene: TRBJ2-3
abundance: many
d_gene: NA
CDR3nt: TGTGCCAGCAGTTTAGGAGGGACTAGCACAGATACGCAGTATTTT
CDR3aa: CASSLGGTSTDTQYF

v_gene: TRBV7-2
j_gene: TRBJ2-1
abundance: NA
d_gene: TRBD1
CDR3nt: TGTGCCAGCAGCCTGAGGGACAGGGATTATCTTAGCGCCTACAATGAGCAGTTCTTC
CDR3aa: CASSLRDRDYLSAYNEQFF

v_gene: TRBV14
j_gene: TRBJ2-1
abundance: NA
d_gene: TRBD2
CDR3nt: TGTGCCAGCAGCCAAGGGGGAAGGGCTAGCGGGTACAGGGACTACAATGAGCAGTTCTTC
CDR3aa: CASSQGGRASGYRDYNEQFF

v_gene: TRBV7-2
j_gene: TRBJ2-7
abundance: NA
d_gene: NA
CDR3nt: TGTGCCGGCAGCTTGCAAGCGGCCGGAGCCCACAATGAGCAGTACTTC
CDR3aa: CAGSLQAAGAHNEQYF

v_gene: TRBV20-1
j_gene: TRBJ1-2
abundance: NA
d_gene: TRBD1
CDR3nt: TGCAGTGCTAGAGTCACAGGGGGCCCCAACTATGGCTACACCTTC
CDR3aa: CSARVTGGPNYGYTF

v_gene: TRBV6-1
j_gene: TRBJ1-2
abundance: NA
d_gene: NA
CDR3nt: TGTGCCAGCAGTGAGCTGGGTCAGAGCTATGGCTACACCTTC
CDR3aa: CASSELGQSYGYTF

v_gene: TRBV20-1
j_gene: TRBJ1-4
abundance: many
d_gene: NA
CDR3nt: TGCAGTGCTACGGGTAATGAAAAACTGTTTTTT
CDR3aa: CSATGNEKLFF